This T cell receptor (beta chain) was retrieved from a study of response to subunit inactivated influenza vaccine. Whole-study findings and limits: A suggestion made by the authors is that each seasonal influenza vaccination recruits few new T cells.

This clonotype was counted only a few times. The antigen is undetermined. Germline CDR1 is MNHEY and CDR2 is SMNVEV (reference sequence). The CDR3 is 14 residues long. Trimming left V 3 bases short and J 4 bases short, with 13 bases between. TCRdb ran MiXCR on the RT-PCR reads and lists one entry per CDR3 protein. The repertoire includes approximately 700,000 distinct CDR3 sequences, approximately 15% of them detected once, and 5.5% to 8% sits in the top ten. This sample comprised PBMCs from blood, obtained approximately 15 days before vaccination. The origin of this receptor is a middle-aged man who received an inactivated influenza vaccine. V is TRBV27 and J is TRBJ2-7; weak D call: TRBD1 (5 bases). The CDR3 DNA reads TGTGCCAGCAGTTTGTCAGGGCCCAGGTACGAGCAGTACTTC. Protein: CASSLSGPRYEQYF.